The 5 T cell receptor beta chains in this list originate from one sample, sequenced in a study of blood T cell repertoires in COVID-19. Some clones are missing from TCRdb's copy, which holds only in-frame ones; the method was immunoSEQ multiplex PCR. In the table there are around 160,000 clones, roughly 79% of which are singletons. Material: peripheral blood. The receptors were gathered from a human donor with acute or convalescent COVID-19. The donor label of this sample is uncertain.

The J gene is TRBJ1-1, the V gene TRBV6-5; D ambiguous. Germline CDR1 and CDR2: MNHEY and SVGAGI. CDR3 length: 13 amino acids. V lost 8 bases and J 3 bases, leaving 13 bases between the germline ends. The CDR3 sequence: CASRSITDTEAFF. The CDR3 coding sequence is TGTGCCAGCCGTTCGATCACGGACACTGAAGCTTTCTTT.

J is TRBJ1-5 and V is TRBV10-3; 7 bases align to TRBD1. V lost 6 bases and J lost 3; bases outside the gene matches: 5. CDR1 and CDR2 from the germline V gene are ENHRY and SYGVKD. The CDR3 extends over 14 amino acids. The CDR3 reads CAISEGALNQPQHF. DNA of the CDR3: TGTGCCATCAGCGAGGGGGCCCTCAATCAGCCCCAGCATTTT.

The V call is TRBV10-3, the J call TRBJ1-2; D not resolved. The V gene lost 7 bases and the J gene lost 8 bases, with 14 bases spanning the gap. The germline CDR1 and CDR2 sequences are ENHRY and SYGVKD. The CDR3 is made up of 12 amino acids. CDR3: CAIKGSGTGYTF. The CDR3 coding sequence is TGTGCCATCAAGGGTTCGGGAACGGGCTACACCTTC.

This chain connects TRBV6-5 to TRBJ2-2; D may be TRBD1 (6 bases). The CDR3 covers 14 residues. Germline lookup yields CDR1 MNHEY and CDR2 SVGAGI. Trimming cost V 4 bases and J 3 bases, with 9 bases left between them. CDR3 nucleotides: TGTGCCAGCAGTTTCACAGGGTACACCGGGGAGCTGTTTTTT. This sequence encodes CASSFTGYTGELFF.

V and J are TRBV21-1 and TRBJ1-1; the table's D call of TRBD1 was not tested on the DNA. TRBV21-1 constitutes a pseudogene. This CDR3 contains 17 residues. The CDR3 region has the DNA TGTGCCAGCAGCAAAGTAGGGACAGGGGTTCTCCACACTGAAGCTTTCTTT. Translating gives CASSKVGTGVLHTEAFF.